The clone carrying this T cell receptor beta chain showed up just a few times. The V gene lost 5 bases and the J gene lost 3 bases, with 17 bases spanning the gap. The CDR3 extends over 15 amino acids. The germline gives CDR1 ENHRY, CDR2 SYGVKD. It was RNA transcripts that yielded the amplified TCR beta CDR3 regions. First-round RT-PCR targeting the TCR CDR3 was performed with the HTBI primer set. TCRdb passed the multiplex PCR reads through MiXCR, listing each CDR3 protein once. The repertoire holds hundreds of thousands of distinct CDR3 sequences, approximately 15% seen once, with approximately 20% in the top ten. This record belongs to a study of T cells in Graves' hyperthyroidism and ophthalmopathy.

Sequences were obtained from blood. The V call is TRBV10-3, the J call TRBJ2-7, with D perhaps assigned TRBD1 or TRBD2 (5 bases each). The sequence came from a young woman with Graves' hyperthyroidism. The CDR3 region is CAISPPGAEFYEQYF. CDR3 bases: TGTGCCATCAGTCCTCCCGGGGCAGAATTCTACGAGCAGTACTTC.